This TCR beta chain stems from a study of regulatory T cells in long-lasting Graves disease. Arm-PCR of CDR3 regions with iRepertoire HTBI primers generated TCR beta libraries. TCRdb itself ran the multiplex PCR reads through MiXCR, one entry per CDR3 protein. The profile shows more than 450,000 distinct CDR3 sequences, 16% of them singletons. The CDR3 sequence is 15 residues long. Trimming took off 6 bases at V and 2 bases at J, with 17 bases between the two ends. Looked up from germline, CDR1 is PRHDT and CDR2 is FYEKMQ (reference sequence). The sample's time point: newly diagnosed GD, antithyroid drugs for less than 3 months. Extracted PBMC RNA gave rise to the TCR library. These data were also filed under a second study, of T cells in Graves' hyperthyroidism and ophthalmopathy.

Material: peripheral blood mononuclear cells (PBMCs), obtained at new diagnosis, from a patient treated with antithyroid drugs. The gene calls are TRBV13 and TRBJ2-7; the D gene is possibly TRBD1 (5 bases). This receptor was identified in a man aged 35 to 55 with Graves disease. Here the CDR3 reads CASSYSAGRPYEQYF. The CDR3 DNA is TGTGCCAGCAGTTACTCGGCAGGGCGGCCCTACGAGCAGTACTTC.